Following are 21 T cell receptor beta chains from one sample sequenced in a study of T cell responses to AZD1222 COVID-19 vaccine (dated by TCRdb to 2020 to 2022). The intended sense of this specimen's time point label: baseline before first vaccination. Taken with the paper, the label for treatment or condition translates to: meningococcal conjugate vaccine given as trial control. The library came from the immunoSEQ multiplex PCR assay. Here the immuneACCESS table is served through TCRdb, limited to in-frame sequences with V and J called. Missing clones are a known gap in these copies; in checked studies unresolved V genes cover under half, and the rest lacks a known reason. Across this sample there are 130,000 to 150,000 clones, with 80% to 95% seen only once. Less than 3.5% of the sample is in the top ten clones. The specimen comprised peripheral blood, sampled on day 0 of MenACWY control vaccination. Receptor source: an adult in good health.

The chain has TRBV28 and TRBJ2-1; 8 positions match TRBD2. V was pared by 4 bases and J by 10 bases, with 3 bases of the junction left unmatched. Germline CDR1 is MDHEN and CDR2 is SYDVKM. The CDR3 runs to 12 residues. CDR3 region: CASSSLAGEQFF. The CDR3 coding sequence is TGTGCCAGCAGTTCGTTAGCGGGAGAGCAGTTCTTC.

This sequence joins TRBV25-1 and TRBJ1-6; TRBD1 is a possible D gene (5 bases). This CDR3 spans 13 amino acids. The germline V gene encodes CDR1 MGHDK and CDR2 SYGVNS. The ends were cut back, 9 bases at V and 4 bases at J, with 10 bases in the middle. DNA of the CDR3: TGTGCCAGTAGACAGACATATAATTCACCCCTCCACTTT. As protein: CASRQTYNSPLHF.

The chain combines TRBV13 with TRBJ1-2; D remains unclear. V was shortened by 1 base and J by 8 bases, with 17 bases between the two germline ends. Germline-derived CDR1 and CDR2 are PRHDT and FYEKMQ (reference sequence). The length of the CDR3 is 15 residues. CDR3 sequence: CASSLEDISFYGYTF. The DNA for the CDR3 is TGTGCCAGCAGCTTAGAAGATATCTCTTTTTACGGCTACACCTTC.

The V gene is TRBV5-1, the J gene TRBJ1-1; 11 bases map to TRBD1. The CDR3 is made up of 16 amino acids. Losses at the gene ends were 0 bases for V and 4 bases for J; bases not matched to a gene: 5. CDR1 SGHRS and CDR2 YFSETQ come from the germline V gene. The CDR3 protein is CASSLARTGGITEAFF. As DNA, the CDR3 is TGCGCCAGCAGCTTGGCACGGACAGGGGGCATCACTGAAGCTTTCTTT.

This clone occurred once. This chain uses TRBV9 with TRBJ2-3, with 13 bases matching TRBD2. V dropped 2 bases and J dropped 5; count of bases not matched to a gene: 8. Per germline, CDR1 SGDLS and CDR2 YYNGEE. The CDR3 is 17 amino acids. This CDR3 reads CASSVGTSGGAIDTQYF. The CDR3, as DNA: TGTGCCAGCAGCGTGGGAACTAGCGGGGGGGCGATAGATACGCAGTATTTT.

The rearrangement links TRBV30 to TRBJ1-1; the D gene is possibly TRBD1 (6 bases). The CDR3 is 14 amino acids. V lost 7 bases to trimming and J lost 1 base, with 16 bases between them. CDR1 is GTSNPN, CDR2 SVGIG, per germline (reference sequence). The CDR3 bases are TGTGCCTCCTTTTCGGAGGGGGGGAACACTGAAGCTTTCTTT. Amino acid sequence: CASFSEGGNTEAFF.

In this sample, this clone turned up a few times. V is TRBV10-2 and J is TRBJ1-4, with D maybe TRBD1 (5 bases). This CDR3 comprises 16 residues. V was cut by 2 bases and J by 5 bases, with 15 bases left in between. From germline, CDR1 is WSHSY and CDR2 SAAADI. The CDR3 DNA follows: TGCGCCAGCAGTGAGCCTCTCTGGGACGGAAATGAAAAACTGTTTTTT. Translating gives CASSEPLWDGNEKLFF.

The table lists this clone with a count of one. V gene TRBV27 combines with J gene TRBJ2-1, with D tentatively TRBD2 (5 bases). CDR1 and CDR2 from the germline V gene are MNHEY and SMNVEV (reference sequence). V was pared by 8 bases and J by 2 bases, with 22 bases between. This CDR3 is 17 amino acids long. For the CDR3, the DNA is TGTGCCAGCCGCTTTCTTGGGGAGACTTTACCCTACAATGAGCAGTTCTTC. This codes for CASRFLGETLPYNEQFF.

The chain links TRBV2 to TRBJ2-7; 10 bases map to TRBD2. Losses at the gene ends were 7 bases for V and 4 bases for J; bases not matched to a gene: 10. In germline, CDR1 is SNHLY, CDR2 FYNNEI. The CDR3 extends over 15 amino acids. The DNA for the CDR3 is TGTGCCAGCATTACCGGACTAGCGGATTTGTACGAGCAGTACTTC. This encodes CASITGLADLYEQYF.

The V and J genes are TRBV7-8 and TRBJ2-5; perhaps TRBD2 as D (6 bases). Per the germline V gene, CDR1 is SGHVS and CDR2 is FQNEAQ. There are 14 residues in the CDR3. Trimming removed 7 bases at V and 5 bases at J, with 17 bases between. The CDR3 region has the DNA TGTGCCAGCACCGGGGTAGCCGGGGGTGAGACCCAGTACTTC. Encoded protein: CASTGVAGGETQYF.

The chain carries TRBV29-1 and TRBJ1-1; 7 bases line up with TRBD1. J gave up 0 bases and V 7 bases, and 8 bases lay outside the gene matches. The CDR3 is made up of 14 amino acids. Germline V gene sequence: CDR1 SQVTM, CDR2 ANQGSEA. CDR3 nucleotides: TGCAGCGGACGGGGACAGCTAGTGAACACTGAAGCTTTCTTT. This encodes CSGRGQLVNTEAFF.

V is TRBV27 and J is TRBJ1-2; the D gene is possibly TRBD1 (5 bases). This CDR3 is 15 amino acids long. The germline V and J ends were trimmed by 0 bases and 3 bases, with 11 bases remaining between them. Germline CDR1 and CDR2: MNHEY and SMNVEV (reference sequence). CDR3 nucleotide sequence: TGTGCCAGCAGTTTATCCGCCAGGGAGTACTATGGCTACACCTTC. Protein product: CASSLSAREYYGYTF.

The chain is built from TRBV27 and TRBJ1-2; 7 bases agree with TRBD1. CDR1 and CDR2 (germline): MNHEY, SMNVEV (reference sequence). V dropped 8 bases and J dropped 6; count of bases not matched to a gene: 12. The CDR3 extends over 14 amino acids. CDR3 coding DNA: TGTGCCAGCTTTGGGATAGGGGGCCCGCATGGCTACACCTTC. Translated: CASFGIGGPHGYTF.

This clone was recorded once. The chain joins TRBV20-1 to TRBJ2-2, with a weak D call TRBD2 (5 bases). The CDR3 is 11 residues long. Between the trimmed V and J ends, which lost 7 bases and 7 bases, there was a span of 10 bases. CDR1 is DFQATT, CDR2 SNEGSKA, per germline (reference sequence). The DNA for the CDR3 is TGCAGTGTTATACGGGGCGGGGAGCTGTTTTTT. Encoded protein: CSVIRGGELFF.

This clone was observed once. The chain carries TRBV6-5 and TRBJ1-3, with TRBD1 as a possible D gene (5 bases). This CDR3 is built from 13 residues. CDR1 and CDR2 from the germline V gene are MNHEY and SVGAGI. Trimming removed 11 bases at V and 0 bases at J, with 11 bases between. The CDR3 DNA is TGTGCCCTGCGGGGGGACTCTGGAAACACCATATATTTT. Translating gives CALRGDSGNTIYF.

The chain is built from TRBV25-1 and TRBJ2-1; 11 nucleotides match TRBD2. The CDR3 loop spans 13 amino acids. J was trimmed by 9 bases and V by 11 bases; bases with no gene match: 9. Looked up from germline, CDR1 is MGHDK and CDR2 is SYGVNS. The CDR3 reads CAGSGRAGGEQFF. Written as DNA, the CDR3 is TGTGCCGGTAGCGGGAGGGCCGGGGGTGAGCAGTTCTTC.

V and J are TRBV2 and TRBJ2-1, with D unclear. The CDR3 totals 15 residues. Germline values: CDR1 SNHLY, CDR2 FYNNEI. Between the trimmed V and J ends, which lost 6 bases and 0 bases, there was a span of 12 bases. The CDR3 region is CASRFGRPSYNEQFF. For the CDR3, the DNA is TGTGCCAGCAGATTTGGGCGGCCCTCCTACAATGAGCAGTTCTTC.

The chain couples TRBV18 to TRBJ2-6, with 13 bases matching TRBD2. Germline V lookup: CDR1 KGHSH, CDR2 LQKENI. This CDR3 has 18 amino acids. V lost 3 bases to trimming and J lost 2 bases; unmatched junction nucleotides: 4. The CDR3 region is CASSPGLAGFPGANVLTF. The CDR3, as DNA: TGTGCCAGCTCACCGGGACTAGCGGGATTTCCTGGGGCCAACGTCCTGACTTTC.

As for this clone: At one of its ends the junction is not consistent with the germline gene, which may arise from a read error. V usage is TRBV7-6 and J usage is TRBJ1-2, with D unresolved. The CDR3 spans 16 residues. The germline V gene has CDR1 SGHVS and CDR2 FNYEAQ. The DNA for the CDR3 is TGTGCCAGCAGCCTAGCCTTCGGCAGCGGCCTTGATGGCTACACCTTC. Translation gives CASSLAFGSGLDGYTF.

This chain connects TRBV5-4 to TRBJ2-5, with 8 bases fitting TRBD1. CDR1 is SGHNT and CDR2 is YYREEE in the germline V gene (reference sequence). Trimming at V came to 5 bases and at J to 5 bases, leaving 14 bases not matched to a gene. CDR3 length equals 16 residues. The chain's CDR3 is CASRPTPGGNRETQYF. DNA of the CDR3: TGTGCCAGCAGACCTACCCCAGGGGGCAACCGGGAGACCCAGTACTTC.

The J gene is TRBJ2-3, the V gene TRBV18; D remains ambiguous. In germline, CDR1 is KGHSH, CDR2 LQKENI. Between the trimmed V and J ends, which lost 1 base and 3 bases, there was a span of 17 bases. CDR3 length: 17 amino acids. Written as DNA, the CDR3 is TGTGCCAGCTCACCACAGGGAACGGGCCTTGGGACAGATACGCAGTATTTT. It encodes CASSPQGTGLGTDTQYF. The variable domain in full, completed from reference TRBV18 and TRBJ2-3, reads NAGVMQNPRHLVRRRGQEARLRCSPMKGHSHVYWYRQLPEEGLKFMVYLQKENIIDESGMPKERFSAEFPKEGPSILRIQQVVRGDSAAYFCASSPQGTGLGTDTQYFGPGTRLTVL.